What follows describes a single T cell receptor beta chain. This entry belongs to a study of technical replicates of blood from a handful of donors. The CDR3 is 21 amino acids. With V trimmed by 4 bases and J by 2 bases, 25 bases remained unmatched. Germline-derived CDR1 and CDR2 are PRHDT and FYEKMQ (reference sequence). Here immunoSEQ multiplex PCR was the method, and the copy in TCRdb shows in-frame clones only, minus some. Among roughly 73,000 clones listed, 85% to 95% were seen once. The origin of this receptor is a human donor in good health. This chain uses TRBV13 with TRBJ1-2; 7 nucleotides match TRBD1. The sequenced sample was T cells isolated from PBMCs. CDR3 region: CASSYLLAPYSPTGKNYGYTF. CDR3 nucleotides: TGTGCCAGCAGCTATCTCCTGGCCCCCTATTCTCCGACAGGGAAAAACTATGGCTACACCTTC.